In this sample, the clone carrying this T cell receptor beta chain turned up once. Its antigen remains unknown. This sample was included in a study of T cell responses to AZD1222 COVID-19 vaccine. Profiled with immunoSEQ multiplex PCR; TCRdb holds only in-frame clones, not every one. The sample lists tens of thousands of clones; about 94% were seen once. Study observations and caveats: Only 5 or 6 individuals given AZD1222 were seropositive at baseline.

V was trimmed by 2 bases and J by 0 bases, leaving 13 bases between them. There are 16 residues in the CDR3. Germline V lookup: CDR1 SNHLY, CDR2 FYNNEI. Sequencing was performed on peripheral blood, taken 28 days after the second AZD1222 dose. This receptor was identified in an adult who received the AZD1222 COVID-19 vaccine. The chain carries TRBV2 and TRBJ1-1, with no clear D. CDR3 amino acids: CASSELGFWMNTEAFF. The CDR3 nucleotides are TGTGCCAGCAGTGAACTGGGGTTTTGGATGAACACTGAAGCTTTCTTT.